These 31 T cell receptor beta chains were all obtained from the same sample, sequenced in a study of T cell responses to AZD1222 COVID-19 vaccine. TCRdb's copy holds only in-frame clones and misses some; the assay was immunoSEQ multiplex PCR. The table lists some 130,000 clones, roughly nine tenths of them singletons. The specimen was peripheral blood, collected on day 0 of AZD1222 vaccination. The source of these receptors is an adult in good health.

The rearrangement links TRBV29-1 to TRBJ2-1, with TRBD2 identical over 14 bases. From germline, CDR1 is SQVTM and CDR2 ANQGSEA. This CDR3 comprises 15 residues. With V trimmed by 5 bases and J by 9 bases, 9 bases remained unmatched. CDR3 DNA sequence: TGCAGCGTTCCCCCGGGACTAGCGGGAGTGGGTGAGCAGTTCTTC. This translates into CSVPPGLAGVGEQFF.

The chain is built from TRBV7-3 and TRBJ2-3; 11 bases match TRBD2. J lost 6 bases, V lost 3 bases, and 8 bases had no gene match. Germline CDR1 reads SGHTA; CDR2 reads FQGTGA. The length of the CDR3 is 16 residues. The chain's CDR3 is CASSLVRGTSGDTQYF. The CDR3 coding sequence is TGTGCCAGCAGCTTGGTACGGGGGACTAGCGGCGATACGCAGTATTTT. Variable domain in full (rest from reference TRBV7-3 and TRBJ2-3): GAGVSQTPSNKVTEKGKYVELRCDPISGHTALYWYRQSLGQGPEFLIYFQGTGAADDSGLPNDRFFAVRPEGSVSTLKIQRTERGDSAVYLCASSLVRGTSGDTQYFGPGTRLTVL.

J is TRBJ2-3 and V is TRBV28; 8 bases map to TRBD2. Trimming at V came to 6 bases and at J to 6 bases, leaving 14 bases not matched to a gene. There are 16 residues in the CDR3. The germline V gene has CDR1 MDHEN and CDR2 SYDVKM. CDR3 in DNA: TGTGCCAGCAGCCCAAACGACAGCGGGAGTGGGGATACGCAGTATTTT. Amino acid sequence: CASSPNDSGSGDTQYF.

This clone was counted between two and nine times. The genes are TRBV7-9 and TRBJ2-1; 13 nucleotides line up with TRBD2. The germline V gene has CDR1 SEHNR and CDR2 FQNEAQ (reference sequence). The CDR3 consists of 16 residues. After removal of 5 bases from V and 9 bases from J, the junction contained 10 bases not matched to a gene. CDR3 in DNA: TGTGCCAGCAGCCCGCAGACTAGCGGGAGGCCGGGTGAGCAGTTCTTC. It yields the protein CASSPQTSGRPGEQFF.

This clone was detected only once. This chain links TRBV27 with TRBJ2-3, with 7 bases that match TRBD1. After removal of 6 bases from V and 0 bases from J, the junction contained 9 bases not matched to a gene. CDR1 is MNHEY and CDR2 is SMNVEV in the germline V gene (reference sequence). CDR3 size: 16 residues. DNA for the CDR3: TGTGCCAGCAGCCGAACTCCGGGACAGAGCACAGATACGCAGTATTTT. Translated: CASSRTPGQSTDTQYF.

The rearrangement links TRBV7-3 to TRBJ2-1; D tentatively fits TRBD1 or TRBD2 (6 bases each). V lost 1 base to trimming and J lost 9 bases, with 13 bases between them. Germline V gene data show CDR1 as SGHTA and CDR2 as FQGTGA. This CDR3 has 14 amino acids. As DNA, the CDR3 is TGTGCCAGCAGCTTAAATCCCGGGGGCGGTGAGCAGTTCTTC. As protein: CASSLNPGGGEQFF.

The rearrangement links TRBV6-6 to TRBJ1-6; a possible D gene is TRBD1 (5 bases). CDR3 length equals 19 residues. Germline V gene lookup returns CDR1 MNHNY and CDR2 SVGAGI (reference sequence). The V end was cut by 5 bases, the J end by 1 base, with 21 bases between. The CDR3 coding sequence is TGTGCCAGCAGTCCGAGGGTCGGGGCTGAGGTATCCTATAATTCACCCCTCCACTTT. Its protein product is CASSPRVGAEVSYNSPLHF.

This chain links TRBV28 with TRBJ2-5; no definite D call. CDR1 and CDR2 (germline): MDHEN, SYDVKM. Trimming shortened V by 5 bases and J by 7 bases, and 14 bases separated the two germline ends. CDR3 length: 13 residues. The DNA for the CDR3 is TGTGCCAGCAGTAAGCCAACAGTACGGACCCAGTACTTC. This codes for CASSKPTVRTQYF.

The J gene is TRBJ1-4, the V gene TRBV30, with 10 bases lining up with TRBD1. The CDR3 length is 13 residues. The germline CDR1 and CDR2 sequences are GTSNPN and SVGIG (reference sequence). Germline trimming cut 8 bases from V and 7 bases from J; bases unmatched to any gene: 7. This CDR3 is CAGTGAGGEKLFF. As DNA, the CDR3 is TGTGCCGGGACAGGGGCCGGCGGTGAAAAACTGTTTTTT.

V usage is TRBV19 and J usage is TRBJ1-5; 9 bases line up with TRBD1. This CDR3 is built from 17 residues. V trimming: 6 bases; J trimming: 2 bases; junction bases outside the gene matches: 11. CDR1 is LNHDA and CDR2 is SQIVND in the germline V gene (reference sequence). CDR3 residues: CASRSQTGGKGNQPQHF. In nucleotides, the CDR3 is TGTGCCAGTAGATCCCAGACAGGGGGTAAGGGCAATCAGCCCCAGCATTTT.

The chain joins TRBV24-1 to TRBJ2-1; possible D gene TRBD2, 7 bases. The CDR3 totals 15 residues. The germline gives CDR1 KGHDR, CDR2 SFDVKD. The ends were cut back, 4 bases at V and 8 bases at J, with 17 bases in the middle. The CDR3 protein is CATSDRQVGRDEQFF. CDR3 nucleotide sequence: TGTGCCACCAGTGACCGACAGGTTGGGAGGGATGAGCAGTTCTTC.

The chain has TRBV7-8 and TRBJ1-1; D might be TRBD1 (6 bases). Trimming cost V 4 bases and J 1 base, with 13 bases left between them. CDR1 is SGHVS, CDR2 FQNEAQ, per germline. This CDR3 is built from 15 residues. CDR3 DNA sequence: TGTGCCAGCAGCTCCAGGGGATCACGGAACACTGAAGCTTTCTTT. Translated, it gives CASSSRGSRNTEAFF.

This rearrangement joins TRBV30 to TRBJ1-2, with D unresolved. V was pared by 4 bases and J by 8 bases, with 17 bases between. The CDR3 is 13 amino acids. Germline CDR1 is GTSNPN and CDR2 is SVGIG (reference sequence). The CDR3 sequence is CAWTTGLTGGYTF. Here the CDR3 DNA reads TGTGCCTGGACCACCGGGCTAACCGGAGGCTACACCTTC.

The V and J genes are TRBV28 and TRBJ1-4; 9 bases line up with TRBD1. The CDR3 has 14 amino acids. With V trimmed by 7 bases and J by 8 bases, 8 bases remained unmatched. The germline V gene encodes CDR1 MDHEN and CDR2 SYDVKM. The DNA of the CDR3 is TGTGCCAGCACCTCCGGGACAGGGCACGAAAAACTGTTTTTT. This encodes CASTSGTGHEKLFF.

The V and J genes are TRBV28 and TRBJ2-7; 13 positions agree with TRBD2. CDR1 and CDR2 from the germline V gene are MDHEN and SYDVKM. The CDR3 is made up of 15 amino acids. V trimming: 6 bases; J trimming: 6 bases; junction bases outside the gene matches: 8. In DNA, the CDR3 is TGTGCCAGCAGCCGACGGGGACTAGCGGGACGCGAGCAGTACTTC. Translated: CASSRRGLAGREQYF.

The chain couples TRBV28 to TRBJ1-2; 7 bases fit TRBD1. Germline values: CDR1 MDHEN, CDR2 SYDVKM. This CDR3 has 12 residues. Losses at the gene ends were 6 bases for V and 8 bases for J; bases not matched to a gene: 6. The CDR3 protein is CASREGAGGYTF. As DNA, the CDR3 is TGTGCCAGCAGGGAGGGGGCGGGAGGCTACACCTTC.

This clone was counted once. The gene calls are TRBV6-1 and TRBJ1-5; no reliable D call. The CDR3 has 13 amino acids. The V and J ends lost 0 bases and 7 bases respectively, with 7 bases between them. The germline gives CDR1 MNHNS, CDR2 SASEGT. The CDR3 region is CASSEAPGQPQHF. The CDR3 DNA reads TGTGCCAGCAGTGAAGCCCCTGGACAGCCCCAGCATTTT.

This clone was observed once. V and J are TRBV19 and TRBJ1-2; D uncertain. Deletions cut 3 bases from V and 0 bases from J, with 5 bases between. This CDR3 comprises 13 residues. The germline V gene encodes CDR1 LNHDA and CDR2 SQIVND (reference sequence). The CDR3 loop reads CASSIDPNYGYTF. CDR3 sequence (DNA): TGTGCCAGTAGTATTGATCCTAACTATGGCTACACCTTC.

The V gene is TRBV9, the J gene TRBJ2-2; no firm D call. Germline CDR1 is SGDLS and CDR2 is YYNGEE. This CDR3 is 11 amino acids long. V was trimmed by 3 bases and J by 6 bases, leaving 3 bases between them. CDR3 DNA: TGTGCCAGCAGCGAGCCCGGGGAGCTGTTTTTT. Its protein is CASSEPGELFF.

This clone was observed a handful of times. The V gene is TRBV10-1, the J gene TRBJ2-7, with 7 bases matching TRBD1. CDR1 is WNHNN and CDR2 is SYGVQD in the germline V gene (reference sequence). With V trimmed by 6 bases and J by 2 bases, 4 bases remained unmatched. This CDR3 is 13 amino acids long. Here the CDR3 reads CASSAGTAYEQYF. The CDR3, as DNA: TGCGCCAGCAGCGCCGGGACAGCCTACGAGCAGTACTTC.

CDR3 sequence reads: CASSSKQGISEAFF. The CDR3 nucleotides are TGTGCCAGCAGCTCCAAACAGGGGATATCTGAAGCTTTCTTT. The chain recombines TRBV5-4 with TRBJ1-1; 7 nucleotides line up with TRBD1. J was trimmed by 6 bases and V by 3 bases; bases with no gene match: 8. From germline, CDR1 is SGHNT and CDR2 YYREEE (reference sequence). The CDR3 contains 14 residues.

Worth noting for this clone: Other DNA sequences in this specimen translate into the identical CDR3. The genes are TRBV18 and TRBJ1-2; D ambiguous. V was trimmed by 3 bases and J by 2 bases, leaving 7 bases between them. This CDR3 is 13 amino acids long. Germline assignment: CDR1 KGHSH and CDR2 LQKENI. CDR3 bases: TGTGCCAGCTCACCCGCCTCCAACTATGGCTACACCTTC. Translated, it gives CASSPASNYGYTF.

This clone has a single count. The chain is built from TRBV6-5 and TRBJ1-5; no firm D call. The V end lost 6 bases, the J end lost 0 bases, and 6 bases lay between the germline ends. Germline V lookup: CDR1 MNHEY, CDR2 SVGAGI. The length of the CDR3 is 13 residues. Here the CDR3 DNA reads TGTGCCAGCAGCTTAGGTAGCAATCAGCCCCAGCATTTT. It codes for CASSLGSNQPQHF.

The J gene is TRBJ1-1, the V gene TRBV27; the match to TRBD1 covers 7 bases. J lost 3 bases, V lost 10 bases, and 14 bases had no gene match. Germline V gives CDR1 MNHEY, CDR2 SMNVEV (reference sequence). This CDR3 has 15 amino acids. The CDR3 spells CANTKGAKADTEAFF. For the CDR3, the DNA is TGTGCCAACACCAAGGGGGCCAAGGCCGACACTGAAGCTTTCTTT.

The CDR3 protein is CSVEVGDSTDTQYF. CDR3 bases: TGCAGCGTTGAAGTGGGGGATAGCACAGATACGCAGTATTTT. The genes are TRBV29-1 and TRBJ2-3; the D gene could be TRBD1 or TRBD2 (5 bases each). Germline CDR1 and CDR2: SQVTM and ANQGSEA. The CDR3 loop spans 14 amino acids. Trimming left V 1 base short and J 0 bases short, with 8 bases between.

The chain carries TRBV2 and TRBJ2-1; 14 bases match TRBD2. The CDR3 loop spans 19 amino acids. Germline CDR1 is SNHLY and CDR2 is FYNNEI. V shed 0 bases, J shed 7 bases, and the junction held 11 bases outside the gene matches. Written as DNA, the CDR3 is TGTGCCAGCAGTGAAGCGCCGTGGGTGACTAGCGGGAGGGGTAATGAGCAGTTCTTC. It specifies CASSEAPWVTSGRGNEQFF. Full variable domain (rest looked up from reference TRBV2 and TRBJ2-1): EPEVTQTPSHQVTQMGQEVILRCVPISNHLYFYWYRQILGQKVEFLVSFYNNEISEKSEIFDDQFSVERPDGSNFTLKIRSTKLEDSAMYFCASSEAPWVTSGRGNEQFFGPGTRLTVL.

On this clone itself: The DNA is omitted, as the CDR3 cannot be located on it reliably, and the CDR3 follows TCRdb's listing. The gene calls are TRBV5-1 and TRBJ2-1; TRBD2, the table's D call, was not compared with the DNA. Germline CDR1 and CDR2: SGHRS and YFSETQ. Counting both end residues, the CDR3 totals 16 amino acids. Here the CDR3 reads CASSFGDGREANEQFF.

The chain joins TRBV27 to TRBJ1-2; D not certain. There are 15 residues in the CDR3. Trimming took off 2 bases at V and 0 bases at J, with 10 bases between the two ends. Per germline, CDR1 MNHEY and CDR2 SMNVEV (reference sequence). As DNA, the CDR3 is TGTGCCAGCAGTTTAGCGGGAGGATCTAACTATGGCTACACCTTC. Protein: CASSLAGGSNYGYTF.

The chain has TRBV6-5 and TRBJ1-4; TRBD1 agrees at 8 bases. Trimming took 8 bases from V and 7 from J; bases not matched to a gene: 12. Germline assignment: CDR1 MNHEY and CDR2 SVGAGI. The CDR3 totals 15 residues. The CDR3 loop is CASGYRGAQGEKLFF. Written as DNA, the CDR3 is TGTGCCAGCGGCTACAGGGGGGCGCAGGGTGAAAAACTGTTTTTT.

The chain links TRBV10-3 to TRBJ2-1; D may match TRBD1 or TRBD2 (5 bases each). The V gene's germline CDR1 is ENHRY and CDR2 SYGVKD. V lost 4 bases and J 9 bases, leaving 16 bases between the germline ends. This CDR3 is 14 amino acids long. The CDR3 is CAISGEVGDGEQFF. The CDR3 nucleotides are TGTGCCATCAGTGGTGAGGTGGGGGACGGTGAGCAGTTCTTC.

This chain uses TRBV5-1 with TRBJ2-7; TRBD2 agrees at 7 bases. CDR1 and CDR2 (germline): SGHRS, YFSETQ. V was clipped by 0 bases and J by 4 bases; unmatched bases: 4. This CDR3 has 14 residues. The CDR3 spells CASSLELAVYEQYF. CDR3 in DNA: TGCGCCAGCAGCTTGGAGCTAGCGGTTTACGAGCAGTACTTC.